The 30 T cell receptor beta chains in this list originate from one sample, sequenced in a study of T cell repertoires in cytomegalovirus infection. Antigen specificity for these receptors is unknown. TCRdb used MiXCR to reprocess the reads, holding one entry per CDR3 protein. The sample includes almost 90,000 distinct CDR3 sequences, about 31% seen only once; the top ten take approximately 75%. The source was CD8+ T cells from cultured PBMCs, collected from culture after CMV antigen stimulation. These receptors were taken from a human donor in good health (CMV status not recorded). Some clones in this sample may be carry-over from other donors' samples.

In regard to this clonotype: A much larger clone lies one base from this, so it may be a read error. V usage is TRBV2 and J usage is TRBJ1-1, with 7 bases that match TRBD1. The CDR3 totals 12 residues. Germline V lookup: CDR1 SNHLY, CDR2 FYNNEI. The CDR3 DNA reads TGTGTCAGCAGAGGGGGCAACACTGAAGCTTTCTTT. Residues: CVSRGGNTEAFF.

This clonotype has a handful of counts. The chain employs TRBV9 and TRBJ1-2; no firm D call. Per the germline V gene, CDR1 is SGDLS and CDR2 is YYNGEE. CDR3 size: 17 residues. Trimming cost V 0 bases and J 2 bases, with 17 bases left between them. The CDR3 protein is CASSVDGLPDRNYGYTF. CDR3 coding DNA: TGTGCCAGCAGCGTAGATGGACTCCCCGATAGGAACTATGGCTACACCTTC.

This chain joins TRBV14 and TRBJ1-2; weak D call: TRBD1 (5 bases). This CDR3 has 13 amino acids. Trimming took 5 bases from V and 4 from J, leaving 11 bases between them. From germline, CDR1 is SGHDN and CDR2 FVKESK. CDR3 nucleotide sequence: TGTGCCAGCAGCTTGGGGACTACCTATGGCTACACCTTC. Its translation: CASSLGTTYGYTF.

The chain uses TRBV7-8 and TRBJ2-7; D might be TRBD1 (7 bases). CDR3 size: 16 residues. The V end lost 5 bases, the J end lost 0 bases, and 17 bases lay between the germline ends. In germline, CDR1 is SGHVS, CDR2 FQNEAQ. The CDR3 spells CASSPQTGRPSYEQYF. The CDR3 bases are TGTGCCAGCAGCCCCCAGACAGGGAGGCCCTCCTACGAGCAGTACTTC.

As concerns this clonotype: A junction end diverges from the germline sequence, so it may reflect a read error. This chain joins TRBV7-4 and TRBJ2-1; 10 positions match TRBD1. The CDR3 sequence is 17 residues long. CDR1 is SGHVT, CDR2 SQSDAQ, per germline. DNA for the CDR3: TGTGCCGGCAGCTCTAGATTGACAGGGGGCGCCTACAATGAGCAGTTCTTC. Translation gives CAGSSRLTGGAYNEQFF.

J is TRBJ1-1 and V is TRBV10-3; unclear D gene. This CDR3 region has 13 residues. Germline-derived CDR1 and CDR2 are ENHRY and SYGVKD. The ends were cut back, 2 bases at V and 1 base at J, with 5 bases in the middle. The CDR3 region has the DNA TGTGCCATCAGTGAGGCCCAGAACACTGAAGCTTTCTTT. Residues: CAISEAQNTEAFF.

This clonotype occurred a few times. This chain links TRBV7-9 with TRBJ1-1, with D maybe TRBD1 (6 bases). Trimming removed 5 bases at V and 1 base at J, with 11 bases between. This CDR3 has 14 amino acids. Germline V gives CDR1 SEHNR, CDR2 FQNEAQ (reference sequence). The CDR3 bases are TGTGCCAGCAGCGCGACGACAGGGAACACTGAAGCTTTCTTT. Translating gives CASSATTGNTEAFF.

The rearrangement links TRBV15 to TRBJ2-7, with 8 bases aligning to TRBD1. V lost 5 bases, J lost 5 bases, and 5 bases stayed unmatched. This CDR3 has 13 amino acids. The germline V gene encodes CDR1 LNHNV and CDR2 YYDKDF (reference sequence). The CDR3 DNA sequence: TGTGCCACCAGCGCCGACAGGGGCCACGAGCAGTACTTC. Protein sequence: CATSADRGHEQYF.

The CDR3 protein is CSAGGQGRGYTF. CDR3 bases: TGCAGTGCTGGAGGACAGGGCCGGGGCTACACCTTC. The rearrangement uses TRBV20-1 and TRBJ1-2; TRBD1 matches at 8 bases. The CDR3 has 12 residues. V gave up 5 bases and J gave up 8 bases; unmatched junction bases: 7. Germline lookup yields CDR1 DFQATT and CDR2 SNEGSKA (reference sequence).

The gene calls are TRBV2 and TRBJ2-5; D is ambiguous. With 2 bases removed from V and 1 base from J, the gap between germline ends came to 11 bases. Germline CDR1 reads SNHLY; CDR2 reads FYNNEI. The CDR3 loop spans 15 amino acids. The CDR3 region is CASSEYGPLQETQYF. The CDR3 nucleotides are TGTGCCAGCAGTGAATACGGCCCCCTCCAAGAGACCCAGTACTTC.

This clonotype was observed a handful of times. The chain links TRBV4-1 to TRBJ1-5, with D possibly matching TRBD1 (5 bases). V lost 1 base and J lost 2, with 15 bases in between. This CDR3 comprises 17 residues. CDR1 MGHRA and CDR2 YSYEKL come from the germline V gene. CDR3 DNA sequence: TGCGCCAGCAGCCAAGTAAGGGGCAGGGAGGGCAATCAGCCCCAGCATTTT. Its translation: CASSQVRGREGNQPQHF.

The sample holds one count of this clonotype. The chain couples TRBV6-6 to TRBJ1-4, with D perhaps matching TRBD1 (5 bases). The germline CDR1 and CDR2 sequences are MNHNY and SVGAGI (reference sequence). Trimming stripped 4 bases from V and 4 bases from J, with 10 bases between. The CDR3 has 14 residues. This CDR3 is CASSWDPRNEKLFF. As DNA, the CDR3 is TGTGCCAGCAGTTGGGACCCCCGTAATGAAAAACTGTTTTTT.

This chain links TRBV6-2 or TRBV6-3 with TRBJ1-1; D gene unclear. Germline V CDR1 and CDR2: MNHEY, SVGEGT. This CDR3 comprises 12 residues. V was cut by 4 bases and J by 6 bases, with 9 bases left in between. The CDR3 nucleotides read TGTGCCAGCAGTTCCCAAAGTCCTGAAGCTTTCTTT. Translated, it gives CASSSQSPEAFF.

The genes are TRBV27 and TRBJ2-1; no reliable D call. The length of the CDR3 is 14 residues. Germline CDR1 is MNHEY and CDR2 is SMNVEV (reference sequence). Trimming shortened V by 2 bases and J by 1 base, and 6 bases separated the two germline ends. The CDR3 is CASSLTISYNEQFF. The CDR3 DNA sequence: TGTGCCAGCAGTTTAACGATTTCCTACAATGAGCAGTTCTTC.

In regard to this clonotype: It may be a read error: a sequence one base away is much more abundant. The gene calls are TRBV12-3 or TRBV12-4 and TRBJ2-3; perhaps D is TRBD1 or TRBD2 (5 bases each). The CDR3 totals 14 residues. The V end was cut by 3 bases, the J end by 0 bases, with 7 bases between. CDR3 DNA: TGTGCCAGCAGTTTGTGGGGGAGCACAGATACGCAGTATTTT. Protein: CASSLWGSTDTQYF.

This clonotype has just a few counts. At one end, the junction sequence differs from germline, possibly due to a read error. The CDR3 bases are TGTGCCAGCAGCTTGGGACAGGGAGAGGCCCAGTACTTC. This codes for CASSLGQGEAQYF. The chain employs TRBV7-7 and TRBJ2-5; 9 nucleotides line up with TRBD1. There are 13 residues in the CDR3. Germline V lookup: CDR1 SSHAT, CDR2 FNYEAQ (reference sequence). Complete variable domain (other parts from reference TRBV7-7 and TRBJ2-5): GAGVSQSPRYKVTKRGQDVTLRCDPISSHATLYWYQQALGQGPEFLTYFNYEAQPDKSGLPSDRFSAERPEGSISTLTIQRTEQRDSAMYRCASSLGQGEAQYFGPGTRLLVL.

The rearrangement joins TRBV6-2 or TRBV6-3 to TRBJ1-1, with D perhaps matching TRBD1 (5 bases). V dropped 5 bases and J dropped 3 bases, with 13 bases sitting between them. Germline V gene lookup returns CDR1 MNHEY and CDR2 SVGEGT. The CDR3 sequence is 14 residues long. CDR3: CASSLSGGDTEAFF. Written as DNA, the CDR3 is TGTGCCAGCAGTCTAAGTGGAGGGGACACTGAAGCTTTCTTT.

The V call is TRBV20-1, the J call TRBJ2-5, with D unclear. The CDR3 covers 12 residues. V was pared by 5 bases and J by 1 base, with 8 bases between. CDR1 is DFQATT and CDR2 is SNEGSKA in the germline V gene (reference sequence). CDR3 DNA: TGCAGTGCTTCGACGGCCCAAGAGACCCAGTACTTC. Residues: CSASTAQETQYF.

The CDR3 loop is CASSTGGGVATEAFF. For the CDR3, the DNA is TGCGCCAGCAGCACAGGCGGAGGGGTCGCCACTGAAGCTTTCTTT. This chain joins TRBV5-1 and TRBJ1-1; a possible D gene is TRBD1 (5 bases). CDR3 length: 15 residues. Deletions cut 4 bases from V and 4 bases from J, with 17 bases between. Germline V lookup: CDR1 SGHRS, CDR2 YFSETQ. The full variable domain, with the rest looked up from reference TRBV5-1 and TRBJ1-1, is KAGVTQTPRYLIKTRGQQVTLSCSPISGHRSVSWYQQTPGQGLQFLFEYFSETQRNKGNFPGRFSGRQFSNSRSEMNVSTLELGDSALYLCASSTGGGVATEAFFGQGTRLTVV.

This clonotype was observed at least ten times. The CDR3 DNA reads TGTGCCAGCAGTCGCGGGACAGGGGGCATCTATGGCTACACCTTC. It translates to CASSRGTGGIYGYTF. This chain connects TRBV12-3 or TRBV12-4 to TRBJ1-2; 12 nucleotides line up with TRBD1. Germline trimming cut 5 bases from V and 4 bases from J; bases unmatched to any gene: 5. CDR3 length: 15 amino acids.

This clonotype came up many times. DNA of the CDR3: TGTGCCAGCAGCTTAAGGGACAACTCCTACGAGCAGTACTTC. It encodes CASSLRDNSYEQYF. V usage is TRBV7-6 and J usage is TRBJ2-7; perhaps TRBD1 as D (6 bases). Germline loops: CDR1 SGHVS, CDR2 FNYEAQ. The V end was cut by 2 bases, the J end by 0 bases, with 8 bases between. The CDR3 contains 14 residues.

The V call is TRBV6-1, the J call TRBJ1-2, with 8 nucleotides matching TRBD1. J gave up 4 bases and V 5 bases, and 3 bases lay outside the gene matches. The CDR3 covers 13 residues. Germline loops: CDR1 MNHNS, CDR2 SASEGT. The CDR3 DNA is TGTGCCAGCAGTAATGACAGGGGCTATGGCTACACCTTC. Translation gives CASSNDRGYGYTF.

There are a few counts of this clonotype. J is TRBJ2-2 and V is TRBV5-4; 10 bases agree with TRBD2. CDR1 is SGHNT, CDR2 YYREEE, per germline (reference sequence). V shed 0 bases, J shed 6 bases, and the junction held 5 bases outside the gene matches. The CDR3 length is 16 residues. The CDR3 loop reads CASSLEAGGPPGELFF. CDR3 nucleotide sequence: TGTGCCAGCAGCTTGGAAGCGGGGGGGCCCCCCGGGGAGCTGTTTTTT.

The chain links TRBV6-1 to TRBJ2-4; the D gene is possibly TRBD2 (5 bases). Germline V gene lookup returns CDR1 MNHNS and CDR2 SASEGT. V was clipped by 10 bases and J by 4 bases, with 17 bases between them. The CDR3 length is 14 residues. In nucleotides, the CDR3 is TGTGCCACCTTCCTCGGGATTCCTAAAAACATTCAGTACTTC. Translation: CATFLGIPKNIQYF.

The genes are TRBV6-5 and TRBJ2-5; D is unclear. Germline V CDR1 and CDR2: MNHEY, SVGAGI. V lost 0 bases and J 11 bases, leaving 10 bases between the germline ends. The length of the CDR3 is 12 residues. The CDR3 DNA is TGTGCCAGCAGTTACTCGTTGAACGTTCAGTACTTC. This encodes CASSYSLNVQYF.

This chain links TRBV4-1 with TRBJ1-2; no reliable D call. The length of the CDR3 is 18 residues. Trimming removed 3 bases at V and 0 bases at J, with 20 bases between. The V gene's germline CDR1 is MGHRA and CDR2 YSYEKL. The CDR3 sequence: CASSHSPPDGETNYGYTF. CDR3 in DNA: TGCGCCAGCAGCCATTCTCCCCCGGACGGAGAGACTAACTATGGCTACACCTTC.

A few counts support this clonotype. The chain joins TRBV12-3 or TRBV12-4 to TRBJ2-3, with D possibly matching TRBD1 (7 bases). CDR3 size: 18 residues. Trimming stripped 6 bases from V and 1 base from J, with 23 bases between. The CDR3 protein is CASSPILGGQTRTDTQYF. The DNA for the CDR3 is TGTGCCAGCAGCCCTATCCTGGGGGGACAGACACGCACAGATACGCAGTATTTT.

This clonotype was counted at least ten times. The chain joins TRBV7-8 to TRBJ2-3; D gene uncertain. Per the germline V gene, CDR1 is SGHVS and CDR2 is FQNEAQ. V shed 1 base and J shed 3 bases, with 11 bases lying between them. The CDR3 spans 15 residues. CDR3 nucleotides: TGTGCCAGCAGCTTAGTATCCGCGAGGACAGATACGCAGTATTTT. Translated, it gives CASSLVSARTDTQYF.

This chain uses TRBV12-3 or TRBV12-4 with TRBJ1-2, with D uncertain. This CDR3 is 15 amino acids long. V lost 1 base, J lost 2 bases, and 11 bases lay in between. In nucleotides, the CDR3 is TGTGCCAGCAGTTTAGGGTCCAGGTCAAACTATGGCTACACCTTC. Translating gives CASSLGSRSNYGYTF.

This clonotype appeared a few times. V usage is TRBV7-3 and J usage is TRBJ2-3; 11 bases align to TRBD2. The CDR3 sequence is 16 residues long. The germline V gene encodes CDR1 SGHTA and CDR2 FQGTGA. V lost 2 bases to trimming and J lost 4 bases; unmatched junction nucleotides: 5. CDR3 sequence reads: CASSLLAGGPPDTQYF. DNA of the CDR3: TGTGCCAGCAGCTTATTAGCGGGGGGGCCTCCAGATACGCAGTATTTT.